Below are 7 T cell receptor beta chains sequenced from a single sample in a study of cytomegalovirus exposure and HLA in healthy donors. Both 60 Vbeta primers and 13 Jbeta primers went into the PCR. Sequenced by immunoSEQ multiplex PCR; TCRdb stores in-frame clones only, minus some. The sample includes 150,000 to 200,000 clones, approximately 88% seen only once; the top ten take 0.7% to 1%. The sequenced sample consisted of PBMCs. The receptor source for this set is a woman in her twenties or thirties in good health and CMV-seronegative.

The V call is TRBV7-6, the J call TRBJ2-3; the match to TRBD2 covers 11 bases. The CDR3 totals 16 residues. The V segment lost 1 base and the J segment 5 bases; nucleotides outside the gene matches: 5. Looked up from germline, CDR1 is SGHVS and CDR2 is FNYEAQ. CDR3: CASSLDLAGGQDTQYF. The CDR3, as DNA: TGTGCCAGCAGCTTAGATCTAGCGGGGGGCCAAGATACGCAGTATTTT. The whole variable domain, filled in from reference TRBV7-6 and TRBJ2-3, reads GAGVSQSPRYKVTKRGQDVALRCDPISGHVSLYWYRQALGQGPEFLTYFNYEAQQDKSGLPNDRFSAERPEGSISTLTIQRTEQRDSAMYRCASSLDLAGGQDTQYFGPGTRLTVL.

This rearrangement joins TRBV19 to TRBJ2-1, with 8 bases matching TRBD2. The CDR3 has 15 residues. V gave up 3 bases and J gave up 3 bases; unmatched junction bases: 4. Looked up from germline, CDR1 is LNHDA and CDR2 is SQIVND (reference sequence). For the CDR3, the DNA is TGTGCCAGTAGTATCCCGACTAGCGACTACAATGAGCAGTTCTTC. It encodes CASSIPTSDYNEQFF. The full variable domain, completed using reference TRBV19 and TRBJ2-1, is DGGITQSPKYLFRKEGQNVTLSCEQNLNHDAMYWYRQDPGQGLRLIYYSQIVNDFQKGDIAEGYSVSREKKESFPLTVTSAQKNPTAFYLCASSIPTSDYNEQFFGPGTRLTVL.

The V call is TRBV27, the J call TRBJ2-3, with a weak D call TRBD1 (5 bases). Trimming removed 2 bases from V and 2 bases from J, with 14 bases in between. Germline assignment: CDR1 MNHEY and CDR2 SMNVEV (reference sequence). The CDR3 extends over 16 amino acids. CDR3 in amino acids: CASSLGWSGPTDTQYF. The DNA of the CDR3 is TGTGCCAGCAGTTTAGGTTGGTCAGGGCCCACAGATACGCAGTATTTT.

DNA of the CDR3: TGTGCCAGCAGTGAATGGACTAGCGGCTCCTACGAGCAGTACTTC. Its protein product is CASSEWTSGSYEQYF. V and J are TRBV6-1 and TRBJ2-7, with 10 bases fitting TRBD2. The trim removed 2 bases at V and 0 bases at J, leaving 1 base unmatched. The CDR3 runs to 15 residues. Germline CDR1 and CDR2: MNHNS and SASEGT.

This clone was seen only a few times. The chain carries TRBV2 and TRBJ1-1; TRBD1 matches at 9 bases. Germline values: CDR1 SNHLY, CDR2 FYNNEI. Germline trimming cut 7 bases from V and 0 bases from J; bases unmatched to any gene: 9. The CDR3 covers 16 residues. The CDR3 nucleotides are TGTGCCAGCACTACGGACAGGGGCCCGATGAACACTGAAGCTTTCTTT. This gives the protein CASTTDRGPMNTEAFF. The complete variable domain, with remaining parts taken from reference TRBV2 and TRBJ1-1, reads EPEVTQTPSHQVTQMGQEVILRCVPISNHLYFYWYRQILGQKVEFLVSFYNNEISEKSEIFDDQFSVERPDGSNFTLKIRSTKLEDSAMYFCASTTDRGPMNTEAFFGQGTRLTVV.

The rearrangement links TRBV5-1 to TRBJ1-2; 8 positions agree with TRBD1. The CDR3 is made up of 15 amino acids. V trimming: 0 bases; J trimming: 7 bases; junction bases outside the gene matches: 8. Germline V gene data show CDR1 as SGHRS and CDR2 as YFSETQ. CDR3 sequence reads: CASSLDPGGLSGYTF. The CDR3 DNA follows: TGCGCCAGCAGCTTGGATCCAGGGGGCCTGTCTGGCTACACCTTC. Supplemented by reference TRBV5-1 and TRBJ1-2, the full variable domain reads KAGVTQTPRYLIKTRGQQVTLSCSPISGHRSVSWYQQTPGQGLQFLFEYFSETQRNKGNFPGRFSGRQFSNSRSEMNVSTLELGDSALYLCASSLDPGGLSGYTFGSGTRLTVV.

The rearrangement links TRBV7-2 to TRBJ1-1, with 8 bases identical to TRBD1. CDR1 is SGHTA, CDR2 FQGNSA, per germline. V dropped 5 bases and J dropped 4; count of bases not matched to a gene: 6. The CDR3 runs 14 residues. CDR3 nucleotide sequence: TGTGCCAGCAGCCGGGGACAGGCGGTCACTGAAGCTTTCTTT. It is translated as CASSRGQAVTEAFF.